Listed here are 20 T cell receptor beta chains from one sample, sequenced in a study of blood T cell repertoires in COVID-19. Data came from immunoSEQ multiplex PCR; TCRdb stores just in-frame clones and leaves some out. The sample lists 200,000 to 250,000 clones; 90% were seen once. The sample consisted of PBMCs or T cells enriched from blood (not recorded which). The source of these receptors is a man aged 30-40 years who had been exposed to COVID-19.

The chain joins TRBV9 to TRBJ2-1, with a tentative D call TRBD1 (6 bases). V shed 3 bases and J shed 9 bases, with 13 bases lying between them. Germline V gives CDR1 SGDLS, CDR2 YYNGEE. This CDR3 is 13 amino acids long. The chain's CDR3 is CASSGPGAGEQFF. The CDR3 DNA sequence: TGTGCCAGCAGCGGACCAGGGGCGGGTGAGCAGTTCTTC.

The genes are TRBV9 and TRBJ1-6; tentatively, D is TRBD1 (6 bases). The length of the CDR3 is 14 residues. Germline V gene sequence: CDR1 SGDLS, CDR2 YYNGEE. V was trimmed by 1 base and J by 10 bases, leaving 12 bases between them. The CDR3 DNA reads TGTGCCAGCAGCGTAATGGAGGGGGGGTCACCCCTCCACTTT. Residues: CASSVMEGGSPLHF.

This sequence joins TRBV7-9 and TRBJ1-2, with a weak D call TRBD1 (6 bases). The CDR3 is made up of 11 amino acids. CDR1 is SEHNR and CDR2 is FQNEAQ in the germline V gene (reference sequence). V gave up 5 bases and J gave up 8 bases, with 9 bases separating them. CDR3 sequence (DNA): TGTGCCAGCAGCCTTACAGGGGGCTACACCTTC. Translated, it gives CASSLTGGYTF.

The chain is built from TRBV7-2 and TRBJ2-1, with TRBD2 matching over 9 bases. J gave up 7 bases and V 5 bases, and 12 bases lay outside the gene matches. The germline V gene has CDR1 SGHTA and CDR2 FQGNSA. This CDR3 has 16 amino acids. CDR3 nucleotide sequence: TGTGCCAGCAGCCTCCGAAGCGGGGGGCTTCGGAATGAGCAGTTCTTC. Its translation: CASSLRSGGLRNEQFF.

The CDR3 DNA follows: TGTGCCATCAGGGCGCAGGCTTCTGACTATGGCTACACCTTC. Its translation is CAIRAQASDYGYTF. The chain has TRBV10-3 and TRBJ1-2; D remains ambiguous. The CDR3 length is 14 residues. The V gene lost 6 bases and the J gene lost 3 bases, with 14 bases spanning the gap. Germline V gives CDR1 ENHRY, CDR2 SYGVKD.

The chain uses TRBV25-1 and TRBJ2-3, with TRBD1 matching 7 bases. This CDR3 has 15 amino acids. Germline V lookup: CDR1 MGHDK, CDR2 SYGVNS. With V trimmed by 8 bases and J by 0 bases, 8 bases remained unmatched. CDR3 DNA sequence: TGTGCCAGCCGAGGGGGCCCCCCTAGCACAGATACGCAGTATTTT. This encodes CASRGGPPSTDTQYF.

V is TRBV19 and J is TRBJ1-5, with 7 bases identical to TRBD1. The CDR3 covers 16 residues. The J segment lost 5 bases and the V segment lost 7 bases, leaving 14 bases of the junction unmatched. Germline assignment: CDR1 LNHDA and CDR2 SQIVND (reference sequence). CDR3 sequence: CASTHRTWTGHQPQHF. CDR3 in DNA: TGTGCCAGTACCCATCGGACCTGGACAGGACATCAGCCCCAGCATTTT.

The V and J genes are TRBV12-5 and TRBJ2-5; TRBD2 aligns across 10 bases. V shed 7 bases, J shed 2 bases, and the junction held 10 bases outside the gene matches. This CDR3 contains 16 residues. Germline CDR1 is LGHNT and CDR2 is FRNRAP. The CDR3 spells CASASRAGGPQETQYF. The CDR3 DNA reads as TGTGCTAGTGCTTCGCGAGCGGGGGGGCCTCAAGAGACCCAGTACTTC.

The gene calls are TRBV2 and TRBJ1-4; the match to TRBD1 covers 8 bases. The CDR3 has 14 amino acids. V dropped 3 bases and J dropped 13; count of bases not matched to a gene: 10. Germline CDR1 reads SNHLY; CDR2 reads FYNNEI. This chain's CDR3 is CASSDRTGRRSLFF. The CDR3 region has the DNA TGTGCCAGCAGTGATCGGACAGGGCGGCGTTCACTGTTTTTT.

V and J are TRBV6-5 and TRBJ1-4, with a tentative D call TRBD1 (6 bases). Trimming shortened V by 5 bases and J by 2 bases, and 12 bases separated the two germline ends. Germline V gene data show CDR1 as MNHEY and CDR2 as SVGAGI. This CDR3 is built from 15 residues. In nucleotides, the CDR3 is TGTGCCAGCAGTCGTACAGGGATTACTAATGAAAAACTGTTTTTT. Protein product: CASSRTGITNEKLFF.

This chain uses TRBV5-1 with TRBJ2-1; 12 bases map to TRBD2. Looked up from germline, CDR1 is SGHRS and CDR2 is YFSETQ. The CDR3 covers 17 residues. V lost 5 bases and J lost 8; bases outside the gene matches: 14. CDR3 in amino acids: CASRPTTSSGGADEQFF. In DNA, the CDR3 is TGCGCCAGCAGACCTACTACTTCTAGCGGGGGGGCCGATGAGCAGTTCTTC.

The genes are TRBV18 and TRBJ1-3, with no clear D. The CDR3 is 15 residues long. Germline V gene data show CDR1 as KGHSH and CDR2 as LQKENI. The ends were cut back, 5 bases at V and 2 bases at J, with 13 bases in the middle. CDR3 in DNA: TGTGCCAGCTCAACCACGGGAACCCCTGGAAACACCATATATTTT. Protein sequence: CASSTTGTPGNTIYF.

The rearrangement links TRBV6-2 or TRBV6-3 to TRBJ2-1, with 14 bases aligning to TRBD2. CDR3 size: 16 residues. The germline CDR1 and CDR2 sequences are MNHEY and SVGEGT. The V gene end was trimmed by 5 bases and the J gene end by 7 bases; junction bases not matched to a gene: 7. CDR3 loop: CASSKRLAGGPNEQFF. The CDR3 nucleotides are TGTGCCAGCAGTAAACGACTAGCGGGGGGGCCAAATGAGCAGTTCTTC.

This clone was detected only once. The chain links TRBV11-2 to TRBJ2-7; 7 nucleotides line up with TRBD1. The junction had 0 bases not matched to a gene; V was cut back by 0 bases and J by 4 bases. The CDR3 sequence is 13 residues long. Per germline, CDR1 SGHAT and CDR2 FQNNGV. In nucleotides, the CDR3 is TGTGCCAGCAGCTTAGAACAGGGGTACGAGCAGTACTTC. This gives the protein CASSLEQGYEQYF.

The chain uses TRBV5-1 and TRBJ2-2, with D hard to call. Trimming cost V 4 bases and J 5 bases, with 15 bases left between them. Germline-derived CDR1 and CDR2 are SGHRS and YFSETQ. The CDR3 spans 15 residues. The CDR3 loop reads CASSQTVRWTGELFF. The CDR3 DNA reads as TGCGCCAGCAGCCAGACTGTCCGGTGGACCGGGGAGCTGTTTTTT.

This rearrangement joins TRBV5-4 to TRBJ1-1, with 7 bases lining up with TRBD1. The CDR3 has 13 amino acids. V lost 5 bases and J lost 2; bases outside the gene matches: 3. The germline V gene encodes CDR1 SGHNT and CDR2 YYREEE (reference sequence). This CDR3 is CASRGQFNTEAFF. The DNA for the CDR3 is TGTGCCAGCAGGGGACAGTTTAACACTGAAGCTTTCTTT.

V is TRBV11-3 and J is TRBJ2-4; 7 bases fit TRBD2. The CDR3 is 16 residues long. Unmatched junction bases numbered 5, after V lost 3 bases and J lost 0 bases. Germline CDR1 is SGHNT and CDR2 is YENEEA. CDR3 protein: CASSFLAATAKNIQYF. The CDR3 DNA follows: TGTGCCAGCAGCTTTCTAGCGGCAACAGCCAAAAACATTCAGTACTTC.

The chain uses TRBV29-1 and TRBJ2-2, with a possible D match to TRBD1 (6 bases). Germline values: CDR1 SQVTM, CDR2 ANQGSEA. CDR3 length: 13 amino acids. Trimming left V 7 bases short and J 6 bases short, with 15 bases between. The CDR3 sequence is CSAESAGAGELFF. In nucleotides, the CDR3 is TGCAGCGCAGAATCGGCAGGGGCCGGGGAGCTGTTTTTT.

The chain recombines TRBV27 with TRBJ2-1; maybe TRBD2 (6 bases). Germline assignment: CDR1 MNHEY and CDR2 SMNVEV (reference sequence). The length of the CDR3 is 15 residues. V shed 2 bases and J shed 8 bases, with 16 bases lying between them. Here the CDR3 DNA reads TGTGCCAGCAGTTTACTCCGGGACTCAACGGATGAGCAGTTCTTC. Protein product: CASSLLRDSTDEQFF.

CDR3 DNA: TGTGCCAGCAGCTCGGGGGACAGGGTCGGGGAGACCCAGTACTTC. Amino acids: CASSSGDRVGETQYF. The J gene is TRBJ2-5, the V gene TRBV6-5; TRBD1 aligns across 9 bases. The CDR3 length is 15 residues. The junction had 10 bases not matched to a gene; V was cut back by 6 bases and J by 5 bases. The germline V gene encodes CDR1 MNHEY and CDR2 SVGAGI.